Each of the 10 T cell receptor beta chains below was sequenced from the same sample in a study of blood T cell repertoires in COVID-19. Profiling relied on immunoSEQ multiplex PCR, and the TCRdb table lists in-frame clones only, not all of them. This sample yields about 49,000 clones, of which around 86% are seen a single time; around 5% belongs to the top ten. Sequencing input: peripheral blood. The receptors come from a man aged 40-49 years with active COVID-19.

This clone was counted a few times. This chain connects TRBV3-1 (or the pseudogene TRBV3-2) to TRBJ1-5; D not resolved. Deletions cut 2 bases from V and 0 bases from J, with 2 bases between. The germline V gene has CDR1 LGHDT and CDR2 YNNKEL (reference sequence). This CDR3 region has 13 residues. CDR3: CASSQYSNQPQHF. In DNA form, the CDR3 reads TGTGCCAGCAGCCAATATAGCAATCAGCCCCAGCATTTT.

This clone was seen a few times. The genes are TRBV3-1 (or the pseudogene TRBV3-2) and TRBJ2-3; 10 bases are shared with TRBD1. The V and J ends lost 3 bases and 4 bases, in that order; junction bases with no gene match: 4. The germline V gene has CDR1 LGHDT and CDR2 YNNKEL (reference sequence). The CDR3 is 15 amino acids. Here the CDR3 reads CASSQDGQGADTQYF. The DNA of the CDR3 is TGTGCCAGCAGCCAGGACGGACAGGGGGCAGATACGCAGTATTTT.

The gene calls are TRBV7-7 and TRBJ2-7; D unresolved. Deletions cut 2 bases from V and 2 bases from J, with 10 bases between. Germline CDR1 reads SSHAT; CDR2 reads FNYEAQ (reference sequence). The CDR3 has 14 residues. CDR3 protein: CASSLLGRAYEQYF. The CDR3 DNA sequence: TGTGCCAGCAGCTTACTAGGCCGCGCCTACGAGCAGTACTTC.

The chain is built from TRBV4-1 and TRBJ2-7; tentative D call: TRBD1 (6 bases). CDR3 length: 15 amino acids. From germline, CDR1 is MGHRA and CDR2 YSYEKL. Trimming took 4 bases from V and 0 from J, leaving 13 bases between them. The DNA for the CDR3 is TGCGCCAGCAGCCTACAGGGAACCAACTCCTACGAGCAGTACTTC. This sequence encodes CASSLQGTNSYEQYF.

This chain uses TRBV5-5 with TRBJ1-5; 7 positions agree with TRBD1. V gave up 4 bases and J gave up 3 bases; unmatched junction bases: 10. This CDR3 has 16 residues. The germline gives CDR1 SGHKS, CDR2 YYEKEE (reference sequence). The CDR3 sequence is CASSPTTGAPNQPQHF. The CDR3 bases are TGTGCCAGCAGCCCCACCACAGGGGCGCCCAATCAGCCCCAGCATTTT.

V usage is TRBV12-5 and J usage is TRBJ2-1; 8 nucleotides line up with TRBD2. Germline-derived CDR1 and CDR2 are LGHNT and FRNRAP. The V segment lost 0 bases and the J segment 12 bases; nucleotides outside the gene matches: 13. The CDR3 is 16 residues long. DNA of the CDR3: TGTGCTAGTGGTTTGGTACGCTTGGGACTAGGGGATTCGCAGTTCTTC. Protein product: CASGLVRLGLGDSQFF.

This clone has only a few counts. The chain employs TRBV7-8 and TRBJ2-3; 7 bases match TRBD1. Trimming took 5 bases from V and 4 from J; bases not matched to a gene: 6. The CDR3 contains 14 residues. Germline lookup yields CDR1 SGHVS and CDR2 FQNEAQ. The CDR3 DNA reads TGTGCCAGCAGCCCGGGACAGATTGCAGATACGCAGTATTTT. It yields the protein CASSPGQIADTQYF.

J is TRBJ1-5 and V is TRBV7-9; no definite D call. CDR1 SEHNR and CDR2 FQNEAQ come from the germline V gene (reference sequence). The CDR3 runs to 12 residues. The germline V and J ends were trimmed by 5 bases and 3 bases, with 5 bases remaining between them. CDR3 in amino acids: CASSRDNQPQHF. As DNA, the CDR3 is TGTGCCAGCAGCCGAGACAATCAGCCCCAGCATTTT.

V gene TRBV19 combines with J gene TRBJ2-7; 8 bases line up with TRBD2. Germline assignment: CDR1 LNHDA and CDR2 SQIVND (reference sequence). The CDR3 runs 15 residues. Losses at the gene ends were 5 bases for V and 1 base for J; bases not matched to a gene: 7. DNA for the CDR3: TGTGCCAGTAGTTGGGCGGGAGGCCCTTCCTACGAGCAGTACTTC. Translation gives CASSWAGGPSYEQYF.

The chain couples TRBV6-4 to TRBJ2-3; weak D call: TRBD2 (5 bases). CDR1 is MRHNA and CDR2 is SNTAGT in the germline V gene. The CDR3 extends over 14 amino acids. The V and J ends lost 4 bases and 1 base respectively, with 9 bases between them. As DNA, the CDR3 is TGTGCCAGCAGTGGGCTAGCAGGCACAGATACGCAGTATTTT. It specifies CASSGLAGTDTQYF.